This is a list of T cell receptor beta chains from one sample in a study of identical twins. A single record per CDR3 protein comes from TCRdb applying MiXCR to the 5' RACE reads. This table holds 1,800,000 or so distinct CDR3 sequences, about 32% found once. Sample: cord blood. These receptors originate from a newborn girl in good health. The CDR3 runs from the conserved cysteine through the conserved F or W. Fields, in order: D gene, clone size, J gene, V gene, CDR3 protein, CDR3 DNA. A D gene is named only where the DNA matches it firmly. Expanded clones get a size class; other rows say once, few or many, or leave the size out.

D gene: -; clone size: -; J gene: TRBJ1-2; V gene: TRBV30; CDR3 protein: CAWRVTRWTQGGYTF; CDR3 DNA: TGTGCCTGGAGAGTAACAAGGTGGACTCAGGGGGGCTACACCTTC
D gene: -; clone size: few; J gene: TRBJ2-3; V gene: TRBV5-1; CDR3 protein: CASTPNGGTDTQYF; CDR3 DNA: TGCGCCAGCACCCCTAACGGAGGCACAGATACGCAGTATTTT
D gene: -; clone size: -; J gene: TRBJ2-7; V gene: TRBV27; CDR3 protein: CATGRNPYEQYF; CDR3 DNA: TGTGCCACCGGGCGGAACCCCTACGAGCAGTACTTC
D gene: -; clone size: few; J gene: TRBJ2-1; V gene: TRBV29-1; CDR3 protein: CSVRGEDYNEQFF; CDR3 DNA: TGCAGCGTTAGAGGAGAGGACTACAATGAGCAGTTCTTC
D gene: TRBD2; clone size: few; J gene: TRBJ2-5; V gene: TRBV11-2; CDR3 protein: CASSTTSGRVKETQYF; CDR3 DNA: TGTGCCAGCAGCACGACTAGCGGGAGGGTAAAAGAGACCCAGTACTTC
D gene: TRBD2; clone size: once; J gene: TRBJ2-2; V gene: TRBV6-2/TRBV6-3; CDR3 protein: CASSYERLAGGRTGELFF; CDR3 DNA: TGTGCCAGCAGTTACGAGCGACTAGCGGGGGGGCGCACCGGGGAGCTGTTTTTT
D gene: TRBD1; clone size: few; J gene: TRBJ2-2; V gene: TRBV7-7; CDR3 protein: CASSLGGQITAELFF; CDR3 DNA: TGTGCCAGCAGCTTAGGGGGACAGATCACCGCGGAGCTGTTTTTT
D gene: -; clone size: -; J gene: TRBJ1-2; V gene: TRBV27; CDR3 protein: CASSPYLITGSRDYGYTF; CDR3 DNA: TGTGCCAGCAGTCCTTACCTCATTACAGGGAGTCGGGACTATGGCTACACCTTC
D gene: TRBD1; clone size: -; J gene: TRBJ1-1; V gene: TRBV7-9; CDR3 protein: CASSLVVTGMGVNTEAFF; CDR3 DNA: TGTGCCAGCAGCTTAGTGGTGACAGGGATGGGGGTGAACACTGAAGCTTTCTTT
D gene: -; clone size: many; J gene: TRBJ2-4; V gene: TRBV5-1; CDR3 protein: CASSLGLKNIQYF; CDR3 DNA: TGCGCCAGCAGCTTGGGGCTCAAAAACATTCAGTACTTC
D gene: -; clone size: -; J gene: TRBJ2-1; V gene: TRBV5-6; CDR3 protein: CASRIPTEVGKNEQFF; CDR3 DNA: TGTGCCAGCAGGATACCCACCGAGGTGGGAAAGAATGAGCAGTTCTTC